The T cell receptor (beta chain) under discussion was sequenced for a study of CD8 T cells in ankylosing spondylitis. Points from the study as a whole: Earlier literature documents some of the motif variants in reactive arthritis synovial fluid and blood. One TCR beta motif, made up of several highly homologous variants, appeared characteristic of ankylosing spondylitis blood. Clones linked with disease were CD8+ and fairly uncommon in the peripheral blood.

Concerning this clonotype: The antigen is undetermined.

The CDR3 is made up of 12 amino acids. Germline CDR1 and CDR2: GTSNPN and SVGIG (reference sequence). Trimming shortened V by 6 bases and J by 2 bases, and 10 bases separated the two germline ends. One entry per CDR3 protein results from TCRdb running MiXCR on the 5' RACE reads. This repertoire shows about 39,000 distinct CDR3 sequences, around 10% found once; its top ten account for about a sixth. The TCR originated in a male donor with ankylosing spondylitis or in good health (not recorded which). The chain couples TRBV30 to TRBJ1-1; perhaps TRBD1 as D (5 bases). Sequenced: blood, either unsorted or a sorted T cell fraction (not recorded which). The CDR3 region has the DNA TGTGCCTGTACAGGACAAAACACTGAAGCTTTCTTT. This sequence encodes CACTGQNTEAFF.